This T cell receptor beta chain was documented in a study of blood T cell repertoires in COVID-19. Study background: Samples representing acute and convalescent COVID-19 were sourced from the United States, Italy and Spain. T cells, B-cell-depleted T cells, or PBMCs supplied cDNA or gDNA.

Method: immunoSEQ multiplex PCR; TCRdb's copy keeps in-frame clones and lacks some. The table shows about 38,000 clones, with 80% to 85% occurring only once. CDR3 length: 18 amino acids. Germline assignment: CDR1 SEHNR and CDR2 FQNEAQ (reference sequence). Trimming removed 5 bases from V and 0 bases from J; junction bases left unmatched: 9. Seattle enrolled patients during active infection and tracked them longitudinally. The chain has TRBV7-9 and TRBJ2-1; 11 bases map to TRBD2. The sample consisted of peripheral blood. This TCR was recovered from a man aged 55-75 years with COVID-19, enrolled during active disease. CDR3 sequence: CASSRTSGPMNSYNEQFF. As DNA, the CDR3 is TGTGCCAGCAGCCGGACTAGCGGGCCCATGAACTCCTACAATGAGCAGTTCTTC.